Shown below are 11 T cell receptor beta chains from a single sample sequenced in a study of lymphopenia after photon versus proton radiotherapy. Only in-frame clones appear in the TCRdb table, and some are missing; sequencing was by immunoSEQ multiplex PCR. Of some 64,000 clones in the sample, approximately 90% are singletons; the top ten hold around 13%. This specimen was peripheral blood, taken from a patient treated with proton-based radiotherapy. Receptor source: an elderly man with esophageal cancer.

The rearrangement joins TRBV11-1 to TRBJ2-7; D gene unclear. This CDR3 region has 12 residues. CDR1 SGHAT and CDR2 FQDESV come from the germline V gene (reference sequence). The V end was cut by 2 bases, the J end by 10 bases, with 12 bases between. This chain's CDR3 is CASSLKPQAQYF. The CDR3 bases are TGTGCCAGCAGCTTAAAGCCCCAGGCACAGTACTTC.

This chain uses TRBV2 with TRBJ1-1, with 7 nucleotides matching TRBD1. The CDR3 is 16 amino acids. Trimming took 8 bases from V and 0 from J; bases not matched to a gene: 12. Per the germline V gene, CDR1 is SNHLY and CDR2 is FYNNEI. CDR3: CASPPGGDPVNTEAFF. CDR3 in DNA: TGTGCCAGCCCACCAGGGGGGGATCCAGTGAACACTGAAGCTTTCTTT.

Only one count was recorded for this clone. J is TRBJ1-2 and V is TRBV5-1; 7 nucleotides line up with TRBD1. Germline CDR1 is SGHRS and CDR2 is YFSETQ. The CDR3 covers 13 residues. Unmatched junction bases numbered 3, after V lost 0 bases and J lost 7 bases. The CDR3 region has the DNA TGCGCCAGCAGCTTGGAGGCAGGGGGTGGCTACACCTTC. Translating it yields CASSLEAGGGYTF.

The chain recombines TRBV7-9 with TRBJ1-5; D is uncertain. The CDR3 extends over 15 amino acids. Looked up from germline, CDR1 is SEHNR and CDR2 is FQNEAQ (reference sequence). The V and J ends lost 5 bases and 3 bases respectively, with 14 bases between them. CDR3 protein: CASSPPGISNQPQHF. The CDR3 coding sequence is TGTGCCAGCAGCCCTCCGGGGATATCCAATCAGCCCCAGCATTTT.

This chain links TRBV5-6 with TRBJ1-2; D is possibly TRBD1 (6 bases). Deletions cut 1 base from V and 4 bases from J, with 14 bases between. This CDR3 spans 15 amino acids. Germline assignment: CDR1 SGHDT and CDR2 YYEEEE. Here the CDR3 DNA reads TGTGCCAGCAGCTTGCGGGGGGCCAGTGTCTATGGCTACACCTTC. Residues: CASSLRGASVYGYTF.

J is TRBJ1-5 and V is TRBV30, with D tentatively TRBD1 (6 bases). The V end was cut by 5 bases, the J end by 7 bases, with 15 bases between. The CDR3 is made up of 13 amino acids. The germline CDR1 and CDR2 sequences are GTSNPN and SVGIG (reference sequence). The chain's CDR3 is CAWATGFDQPQHF. The CDR3 nucleotides are TGTGCCTGGGCGACAGGTTTCGACCAGCCCCAGCATTTT.

This chain connects TRBV6-6 to TRBJ2-1; TRBD1 agrees at 8 bases. V trimming: 7 bases; J trimming: 4 bases; junction bases outside the gene matches: 6. Germline CDR1 reads MNHNY; CDR2 reads SVGAGI (reference sequence). The CDR3 extends over 14 amino acids. CDR3 sequence: CASTRTGKYNEQFF. The CDR3 DNA follows: TGTGCCAGCACCAGGACAGGGAAATACAATGAGCAGTTCTTC.

This clone was observed a single time. The chain carries TRBV4-1 and TRBJ2-7; TRBD2 matches at 13 bases. The CDR3 extends over 14 amino acids. Germline V gives CDR1 MGHRA, CDR2 YSYEKL. V was clipped by 6 bases and J by 3 bases; unmatched bases: 2. The CDR3 loop is CASRTSGGSYEQYF. DNA of the CDR3: TGCGCCAGCAGGACTAGCGGGGGGAGCTACGAGCAGTACTTC.

V is TRBV7-6 and J is TRBJ2-5; 7 nucleotides line up with TRBD2. Germline CDR1 SGHVS, CDR2 FNYEAQ. With V trimmed by 5 bases and J by 2 bases, 5 bases remained unmatched. There are 14 residues in the CDR3. This CDR3 reads CASSPAGLQETQYF. The CDR3 nucleotides read TGTGCCAGCAGCCCAGCGGGACTTCAAGAGACCCAGTACTTC.

The rearrangement uses TRBV7-8 and TRBJ2-5; TRBD1 matches at 7 bases. The ends lost 5 bases at V and 3 bases at J; junction bases unmatched: 9. CDR1 and CDR2 from the germline V gene are SGHVS and FQNEAQ. The CDR3 has 15 residues. Here the CDR3 reads CASSTLTGRKETQYF. DNA of the CDR3: TGTGCCAGCAGCACCCTGACAGGGCGAAAAGAGACCCAGTACTTC.

The chain has TRBV7-6 and TRBJ1-2, with a tentative D call TRBD1 (5 bases). The CDR3 sequence is 16 residues long. Trimming left V 1 base short and J 5 bases short, with 17 bases between. Per the germline V gene, CDR1 is SGHVS and CDR2 is FNYEAQ. CDR3 amino acids: CASSLVLGGVSYGYTF. CDR3 sequence (DNA): TGTGCCAGCAGCTTAGTATTGGGGGGTGTCTCGTATGGCTACACCTTC.